Given below is one T cell receptor beta chain in context. What it binds is unknown. TCRdb itself ran the RACE reads through MiXCR, one entry per CDR3 protein. The data show around 120,000 distinct CDR3 sequences, with roughly 13% seen just once and less than 0.95% held by the top ten. These data come from a study of human T cells and chemical hapten exposure. Study as a whole: Doses of diphenylcyclopropenone went to the patients' scalps weekly throughout the approximately 22-week study. Study outcomes and limitations: Expanded TCRs made up significantly more big CDR3 similarity clusters than controls did. TCRs exceeding 1 in 1000 frequency stayed unchanged with DPC sensitization.

The CDR3 totals 16 residues. The germline gives CDR1 MNHEY, CDR2 SMNVEV (reference sequence). Trimming cost V 7 bases and J 4 bases; bases outside gene matches: 13. The time point was: patch test 1, 2 weeks after DPC sensitization. Treatment meaning: therapeutic diphenylcyclopropenone sensitization with weekly scalp DPC. The clonotype was recovered from a man aged 18 to 30 with alopecia areata. Some clones in this sample may be carry-over from other donors' samples. Sequencing used whole blood, obtained in connection with sensitization to the hapten diphenylcyclopropenone (DPC). This chain joins TRBV27 and TRBJ2-1, with 7 bases lining up with TRBD1. CDR3 sequence reads: CASKRGTAKAYNEQFF. Here the CDR3 DNA reads TGTGCCAGCAAGAGAGGGACAGCTAAGGCTTACAATGAGCAGTTCTTC.